These T cell receptor beta chains were read from a single sample in a study of T cells after yellow fever vaccination. A single record per CDR3 protein comes from TCRdb applying MiXCR to the 5' RACE reads. The sample consists of nearly 30,000 distinct CDR3 sequences, more than 5% of them appearing once. Sequencing was performed on CD8+ T cells sorted from PBMCs, taken 10 days after the yellow fever booster vaccination. Receptor source: a man aged 30 to 39 who received the YFV17D yellow fever vaccine. CDR3s include the opening cysteine and the closing phenylalanine or tryptophan. D genes are given only for firm matches. Rows may omit the clone size; those that give it use once, few, many or a size class.

clone_size: -; v_call: TRBV5-5; d_call: -; j_call: TRBJ2-7; cdr3_nt: TGTGCCAGCAGCTTGAGCCGGGTCCCCTACGAGCAGTACTTC; cdr3_aa: CASSLSRVPYEQYF
clone_size: many; v_call: TRBV2; d_call: TRBD2; j_call: TRBJ2-7; cdr3_nt: TGTGCCAGCGGCTCTAGCGGGAGAAACGAGCAGTACTTC; cdr3_aa: CASGSSGRNEQYF
clone_size: many; v_call: TRBV7-9; d_call: TRBD2; j_call: TRBJ2-7; cdr3_nt: TGTGCCAGCAGCCTCGTAGCGGGAGTTCTCTACGAGCAGTACTTC; cdr3_aa: CASSLVAGVLYEQYF
clone_size: many; v_call: TRBV4-1; d_call: -; j_call: TRBJ2-1; cdr3_nt: TGCGCCAGCAGCCACCTATCCGCGGGCGCGGATGAGCAGTTCTTC; cdr3_aa: CASSHLSAGADEQFF
clone_size: many; v_call: TRBV30; d_call: -; j_call: TRBJ2-4; cdr3_nt: TGTGCCTGGACAGGGGAGTTGGCCAAAAACATTCAGTACTTC; cdr3_aa: CAWTGELAKNIQYF
clone_size: many; v_call: TRBV14; d_call: -; j_call: TRBJ1-2; cdr3_nt: TGTGCCAGCAGCCAGGACGATCGAGGCTACACCTTC; cdr3_aa: CASSQDDRGYTF
clone_size: many; v_call: TRBV19; d_call: TRBD2; j_call: TRBJ2-1; cdr3_nt: TGTGCCAGTAGTTTGGGACTAGCGGGAGTCAACTACAATGAGCAGTTCTTC; cdr3_aa: CASSLGLAGVNYNEQFF
clone_size: many; v_call: TRBV3-1; d_call: -; j_call: TRBJ2-1; cdr3_nt: TGTGCCAGCAGCCACGGGATTTCGTTAAACAATGAGCAGTTCTTC; cdr3_aa: CASSHGISLNNEQFF
clone_size: -; v_call: TRBV2; d_call: TRBD2; j_call: TRBJ2-2; cdr3_nt: TGTGCCTGCTGTTTCGGACTAGCGGGAGGGCCTGGGAACACCGGGGAGCTGTTTTTT; cdr3_aa: CACCFGLAGGPGNTGELFF
clone_size: many; v_call: TRBV20-1; d_call: -; j_call: TRBJ2-1; cdr3_nt: TGCAGCGTTGTGAAGGGTAGGGTCGATGAGCAGTTCTTC; cdr3_aa: CSVVKGRVDEQFF
clone_size: many; v_call: TRBV20-1; d_call: -; j_call: TRBJ1-1; cdr3_nt: TGCAGTGCTAGAGACGATGACAATATCAACACTGAAGCTTTCTTT; cdr3_aa: CSARDDDNINTEAFF
clone_size: many; v_call: TRBV27; d_call: -; j_call: TRBJ2-1; cdr3_nt: TGTGCCAGCACCTCAGGCGGGCAGGCACCGTTCTTC; cdr3_aa: CASTSGGQAPFF
clone_size: many; v_call: TRBV6-2/TRBV6-3; d_call: -; j_call: TRBJ2-1; cdr3_nt: TGTGCCAGCGGACTACCCACAGGGGATGAGCAGTTCTTC; cdr3_aa: CASGLPTGDEQFF
clone_size: many; v_call: TRBV27; d_call: TRBD2; j_call: TRBJ2-2; cdr3_nt: TGTGCCAGCAGTCCACTAGCGGGAGTAAGCACCGGGGAGCTGTTTTTT; cdr3_aa: CASSPLAGVSTGELFF
clone_size: many; v_call: TRBV9; d_call: TRBD2; j_call: TRBJ2-1; cdr3_nt: TGTGCCAGCAGCGTAGGGGGGACTAGCAGCAATGAGCAGTTCTTC; cdr3_aa: CASSVGGTSSNEQFF